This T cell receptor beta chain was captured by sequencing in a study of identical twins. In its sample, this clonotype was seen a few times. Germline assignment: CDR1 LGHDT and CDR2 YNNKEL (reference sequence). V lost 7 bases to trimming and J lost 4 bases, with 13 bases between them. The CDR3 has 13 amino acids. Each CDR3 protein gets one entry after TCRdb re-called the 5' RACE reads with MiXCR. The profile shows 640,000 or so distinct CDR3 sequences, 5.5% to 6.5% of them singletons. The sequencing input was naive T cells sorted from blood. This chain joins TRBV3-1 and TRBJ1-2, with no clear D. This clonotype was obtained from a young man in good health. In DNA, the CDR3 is TGTGCCAGCACCAGCCAAGGTTTCTATGGCTACACCTTC. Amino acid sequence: CASTSQGFYGYTF.